The clone carrying this TCR beta chain was recorded only once. The antigen is unknown. The V segment lost 4 bases and the J segment 3 bases; nucleotides outside the gene matches: 9. The V gene's germline CDR1 is MDHEN and CDR2 SYDVKM. The CDR3 is 16 amino acids. PCR primers comprised 60 Vbeta and 13 Jbeta primers. Some clones are missing from TCRdb's copy, which holds only in-frame ones; the method was immunoSEQ multiplex PCR. Of around 200,000 clones listed, approximately 86% were seen once; the top ten hold 0.31%. The data derive from a study of cytomegalovirus exposure and HLA in healthy donors. Regarding the study as a whole: Among the most significant clusters, several appeared linked to common viral pathogens in a later analysis. HLA alleles were associated with 15,000 to 20,000 TCR beta sequences in a later analysis at 0.05 false discovery rate. Upon later analysis, TCR association rates were observed to vary by HLA locus, being highest for DRB1 and lowest for HLA-C. Rarity characterized most TCR sequences, yet some public TCRs appeared in many donors.

The source material was PBMCs. This clonotype originated in a woman under 40 in good health and CMV-seronegative. The J gene is TRBJ2-1, the V gene TRBV28, with 7 bases aligning to TRBD2. CDR3 nucleotides: TGTGCCAGCAGTTCATATGGGGGGGAGTTCTACAATGAGCAGTTCTTC. Translating it yields CASSSYGGEFYNEQFF.